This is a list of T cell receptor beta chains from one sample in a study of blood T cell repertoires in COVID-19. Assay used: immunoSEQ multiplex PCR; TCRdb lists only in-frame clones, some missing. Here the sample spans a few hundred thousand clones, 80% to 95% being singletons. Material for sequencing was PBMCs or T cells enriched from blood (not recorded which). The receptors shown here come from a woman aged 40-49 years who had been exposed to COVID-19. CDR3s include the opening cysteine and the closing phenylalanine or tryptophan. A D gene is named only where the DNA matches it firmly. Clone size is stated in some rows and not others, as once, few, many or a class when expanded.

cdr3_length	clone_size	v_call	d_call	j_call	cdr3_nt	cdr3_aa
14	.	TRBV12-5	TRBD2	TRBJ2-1	TGTGCTAGTGGTGCGAACGGGGGGGCCAATGAGCAGTTCTTC	CASGANGGANEQFF
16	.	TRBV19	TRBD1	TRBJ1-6	TGTGCCAGTATGGGTGTGCGGCAGGGGGGTAATTCACCCCTCCACTTT	CASMGVRQGGNSPLHF
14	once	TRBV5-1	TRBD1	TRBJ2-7	TGCGCCAGCGGAACCGGGACAGGGAACTACGAGCAGTACTTC	CASGTGTGNYEQYF
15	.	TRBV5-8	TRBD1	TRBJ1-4	TGTGCCAGCAGAACCGGGACAGCCTATAATGAAAAACTGTTTTTT	CASRTGTAYNEKLFF
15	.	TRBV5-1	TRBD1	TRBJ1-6	TGCGCCAGCAGCTTGGACAACAGGGGCGATTCACCCCTCCACTTT	CASSLDNRGDSPLHF
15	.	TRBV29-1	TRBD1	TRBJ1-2	TGCAGCGTTGAAAGGACAGGGGGCGCGGGCTATGGCTACACCTTC	CSVERTGGAGYGYTF
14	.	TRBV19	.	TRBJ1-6	TGTGCCAGTACCCTGGGACAAAATAATTCACCCCTCCACTTT	CASTLGQNNSPLHF
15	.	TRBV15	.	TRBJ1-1	TGTGCCACCTCGGACGGGGGGGCCCCGAACACTGAAGCTTTCTTT	CATSDGGAPNTEAFF
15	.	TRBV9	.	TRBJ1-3	TGTGCCAGCAGCCCCAGGGCCTTAATGGGAAACACCATATATTTT	CASSPRALMGNTIYF
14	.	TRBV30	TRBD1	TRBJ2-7	TGTGCCTGGAGTAGGGACAGGGGGCAACACGAGCAGTACTTC	CAWSRDRGQHEQYF
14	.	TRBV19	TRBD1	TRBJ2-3	TGTGCCACCAGCCGGGACAGGGGCACAGATACGCAGTATTTT	CATSRDRGTDTQYF
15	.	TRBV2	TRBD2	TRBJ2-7	TGTGCCATCCGGACTAGCGTAAGCAAATACTACGAGCAGTACTTC	CAIRTSVSKYYEQYF
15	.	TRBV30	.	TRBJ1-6	TGTGCCTGGAGTGTACCGGGCAGGGTTGGGTCACCCCTCCACTTT	CAWSVPGRVGSPLHF
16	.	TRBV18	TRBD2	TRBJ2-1	TGTGCCAGCTCACCGAGGGGACTAGCGACCTACAATGAGCAGTTCTTC	CASSPRGLATYNEQFF
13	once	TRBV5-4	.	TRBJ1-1	TGTGCCAGCAGCTTGGACACAGGGACTGAAGCTTTCTTT	CASSLDTGTEAFF
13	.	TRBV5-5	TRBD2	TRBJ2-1	TGTGCCAGCAGCTCCAGCGGGGGTAGTGAGCAGTTCTTC	CASSSSGGSEQFF
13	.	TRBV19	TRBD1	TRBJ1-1	TGTGCCAGTAGTCCACAGGGGGACACTGAAGCTTTCTTT	CASSPQGDTEAFF
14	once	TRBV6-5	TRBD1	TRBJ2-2	TGTGCCAGCAGGGGGACAGGGGGTTCCGGGGAGCTGTTTTTT	CASRGTGGSGELFF
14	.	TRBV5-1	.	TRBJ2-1	TGCGCCAGCAGCCCCTCGAGGGGGGGAAATGAGCAGTTCTTC	CASSPSRGGNEQFF
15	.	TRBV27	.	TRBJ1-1	TGTGCCAGCGTCCCCCGCAGCGGGGGGAGCGCTGAAGCTTTCTTT	CASVPRSGGSAEAFF
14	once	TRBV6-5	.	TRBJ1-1	TGTGCCAGCAAAACCGACAGGCTGAACACTGAAGCTTTCTTT	CASKTDRLNTEAFF
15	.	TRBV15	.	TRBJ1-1	TGTGCCACCAGCAGCCGAGTTGGGGGGGACACTGAAGCTTTCTTT	CATSSRVGGDTEAFF
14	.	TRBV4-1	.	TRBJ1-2	TGCGCCAGCAGCCAAGATTCAGGGAACTATGGCTACACCTTC	CASSQDSGNYGYTF
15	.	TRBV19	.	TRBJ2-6	TGTGCCAGTAGAACAGGGAGGGCTGGGGCCAACGTCCTGACTTTC	CASRTGRAGANVLTF
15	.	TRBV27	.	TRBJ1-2	TGTGCCAGCAGTTTACTTGGGCGGGCGGACTATGGCTACACCTTC	CASSLLGRADYGYTF
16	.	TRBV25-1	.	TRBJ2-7	TGTGCCAGCAGTGAATACGCCCCGACTAGTTTTGGCGAGCAGTACTTC	CASSEYAPTSFGEQYF
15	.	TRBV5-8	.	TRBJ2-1	TGTGCCAGCAGCTTGGTCGGGGGCTCCTACAATGAGCAGTTCTTC	CASSLVGGSYNEQFF
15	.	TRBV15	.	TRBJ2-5	TGTGCCACCAGCAGGGGGGAAGGGGGTCAAGAGACCCAGTACTTC	CATSRGEGGQETQYF
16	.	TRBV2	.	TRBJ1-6	TGTGCCAGCAGAAGGGGCGGACAGTCACTTGTATCACCCCTCCACTTT	CASRRGGQSLVSPLHF
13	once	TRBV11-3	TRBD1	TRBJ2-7	TGTGCCAGCAGCTTAAGACAGGGCGGCGAGCAGTACTTC	CASSLRQGGEQYF
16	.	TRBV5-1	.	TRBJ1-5	TGCGCCAGCAGCTTGCTCCGACACGGGATAGGTCAGCCCCAGCATTTT	CASSLLRHGIGQPQHF
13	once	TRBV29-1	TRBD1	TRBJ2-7	TGCAGCGCAGGATGGGACAGACCCTACGAGCAGTACTTC	CSAGWDRPYEQYF
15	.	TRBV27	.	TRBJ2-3	TGTGCCAGCAGTTTAGTGGCAATTAACACAGATACGCAGTATTTT	CASSLVAINTDTQYF
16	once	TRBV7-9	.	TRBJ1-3	TGTGCCAGCAGCTTAGCGTCAGGCCAAGCTGGAAACACCATATATTTT	CASSLASGQAGNTIYF
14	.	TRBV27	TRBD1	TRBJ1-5	TGTGCCAGCAGTTTTACAGGGGCGAATCAGCCCCAGCATTTT	CASSFTGANQPQHF
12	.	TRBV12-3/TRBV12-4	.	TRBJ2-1	TGTGCCAGCAGTTTAGCCCGGGGGGAGCAGTTCTTC	CASSLARGEQFF
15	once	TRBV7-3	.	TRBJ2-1	TGTGCCAGCAGCTTAGTCAGGGGACCCTCCAATGAGCAGTTCTTC	CASSLVRGPSNEQFF
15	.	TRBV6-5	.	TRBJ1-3	TGTGCCAGCACCATCGACGGGAGCTCTGGAAACACCATATATTTT	CASTIDGSSGNTIYF
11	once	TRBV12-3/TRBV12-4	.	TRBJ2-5	TGTGCCAGCAGCTTTCAAGAGACCCAGTACTTC	CASSFQETQYF
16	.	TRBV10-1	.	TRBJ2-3	TGCGCCAGCAGTGAGGACTTTTCCAAACCCACAGATACGCAGTATTTT	CASSEDFSKPTDTQYF
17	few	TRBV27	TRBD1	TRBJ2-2	TGTGCCAGCACCTCCATGTCCGGGACAGCGAACACCGGGGAGCTGTTTTTT	CASTSMSGTANTGELFF
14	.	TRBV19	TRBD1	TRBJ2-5	TGTGCCAGTAGTATGGTAGGGGGCGCAGAGACCCAGTACTTC	CASSMVGGAETQYF
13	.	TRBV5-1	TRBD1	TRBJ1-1	TGCGCCAGCAGCTCGACAGGGTCTCCTGAAGCTTTCTTT	CASSSTGSPEAFF
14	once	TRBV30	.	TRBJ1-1	TGTGCCTGGAGTGGTGGTGTCCAGTGGACTGAAGCTTTCTTT	CAWSGGVQWTEAFF
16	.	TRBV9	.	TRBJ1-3	TGTGCCAGCAGCAGAGGCGAGGGTTACTCTGGAAACACCATATATTTT	CASSRGEGYSGNTIYF
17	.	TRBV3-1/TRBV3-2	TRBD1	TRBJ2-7	TGTGCCAGCAGCTTCGTCACAGGGGGAAAAATCGACGACGAGCAGTACTTC	CASSFVTGGKIDDEQYF
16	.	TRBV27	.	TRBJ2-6	TGTGCCAGCAGCCGGACACTTACCTCTGGGGCCAACGTCCTGACTTTC	CASSRTLTSGANVLTF
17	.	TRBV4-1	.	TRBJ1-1	TGCGCCAGCAGCCAAGCCCTGCAGACTCCTATGAACACTGAAGCTTTCTTT	CASSQALQTPMNTEAFF
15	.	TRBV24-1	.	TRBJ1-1	TGTGCCACCAGTGCCTCAGGGATATCGAACACTGAAGCTTTCTTT	CATSASGISNTEAFF